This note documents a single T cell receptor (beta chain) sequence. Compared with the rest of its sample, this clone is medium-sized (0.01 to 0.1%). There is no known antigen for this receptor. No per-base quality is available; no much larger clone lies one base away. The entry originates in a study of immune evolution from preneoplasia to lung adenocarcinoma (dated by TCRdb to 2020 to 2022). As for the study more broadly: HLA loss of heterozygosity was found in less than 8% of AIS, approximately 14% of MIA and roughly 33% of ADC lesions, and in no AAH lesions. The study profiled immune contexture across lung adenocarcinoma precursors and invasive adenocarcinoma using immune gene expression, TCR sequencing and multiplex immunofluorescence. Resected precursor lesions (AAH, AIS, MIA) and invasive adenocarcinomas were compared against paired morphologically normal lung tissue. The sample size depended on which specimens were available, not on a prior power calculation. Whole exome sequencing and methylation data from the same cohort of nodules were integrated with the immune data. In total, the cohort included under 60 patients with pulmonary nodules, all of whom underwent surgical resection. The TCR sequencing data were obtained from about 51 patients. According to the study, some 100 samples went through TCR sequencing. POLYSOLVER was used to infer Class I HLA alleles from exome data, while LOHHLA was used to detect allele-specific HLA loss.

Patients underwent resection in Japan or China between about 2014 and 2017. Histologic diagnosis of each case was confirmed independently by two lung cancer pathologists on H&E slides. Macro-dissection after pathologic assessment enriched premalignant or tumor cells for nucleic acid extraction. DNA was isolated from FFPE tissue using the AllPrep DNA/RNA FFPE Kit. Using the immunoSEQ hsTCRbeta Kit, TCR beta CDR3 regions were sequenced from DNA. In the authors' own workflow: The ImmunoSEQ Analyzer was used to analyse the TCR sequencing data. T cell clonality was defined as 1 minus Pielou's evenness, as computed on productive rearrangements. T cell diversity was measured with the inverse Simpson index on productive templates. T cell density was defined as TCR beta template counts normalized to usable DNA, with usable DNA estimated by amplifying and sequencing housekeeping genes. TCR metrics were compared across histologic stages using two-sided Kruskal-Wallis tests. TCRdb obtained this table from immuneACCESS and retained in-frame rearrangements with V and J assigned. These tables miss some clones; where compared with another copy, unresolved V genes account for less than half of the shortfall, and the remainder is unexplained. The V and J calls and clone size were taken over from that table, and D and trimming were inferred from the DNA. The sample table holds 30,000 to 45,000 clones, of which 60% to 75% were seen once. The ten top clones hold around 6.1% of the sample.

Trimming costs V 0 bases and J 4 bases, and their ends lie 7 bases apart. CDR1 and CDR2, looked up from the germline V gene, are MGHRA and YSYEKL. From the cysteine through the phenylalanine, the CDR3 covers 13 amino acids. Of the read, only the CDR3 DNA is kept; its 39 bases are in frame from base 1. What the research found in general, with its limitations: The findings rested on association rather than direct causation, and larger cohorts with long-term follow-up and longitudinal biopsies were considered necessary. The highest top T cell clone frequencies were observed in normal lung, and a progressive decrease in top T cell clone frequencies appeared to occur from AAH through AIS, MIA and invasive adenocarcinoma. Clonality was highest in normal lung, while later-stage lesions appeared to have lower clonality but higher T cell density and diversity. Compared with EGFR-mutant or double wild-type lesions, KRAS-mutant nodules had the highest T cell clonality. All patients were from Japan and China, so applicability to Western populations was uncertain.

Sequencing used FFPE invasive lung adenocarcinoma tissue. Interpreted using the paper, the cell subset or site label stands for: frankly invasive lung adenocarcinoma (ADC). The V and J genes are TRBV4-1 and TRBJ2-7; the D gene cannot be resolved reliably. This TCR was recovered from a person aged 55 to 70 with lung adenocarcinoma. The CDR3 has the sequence CASSQDHAYEQYF. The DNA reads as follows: TGCGCCAGCAGCCAAGACCACGCGTACGAGCAGTACTTC.